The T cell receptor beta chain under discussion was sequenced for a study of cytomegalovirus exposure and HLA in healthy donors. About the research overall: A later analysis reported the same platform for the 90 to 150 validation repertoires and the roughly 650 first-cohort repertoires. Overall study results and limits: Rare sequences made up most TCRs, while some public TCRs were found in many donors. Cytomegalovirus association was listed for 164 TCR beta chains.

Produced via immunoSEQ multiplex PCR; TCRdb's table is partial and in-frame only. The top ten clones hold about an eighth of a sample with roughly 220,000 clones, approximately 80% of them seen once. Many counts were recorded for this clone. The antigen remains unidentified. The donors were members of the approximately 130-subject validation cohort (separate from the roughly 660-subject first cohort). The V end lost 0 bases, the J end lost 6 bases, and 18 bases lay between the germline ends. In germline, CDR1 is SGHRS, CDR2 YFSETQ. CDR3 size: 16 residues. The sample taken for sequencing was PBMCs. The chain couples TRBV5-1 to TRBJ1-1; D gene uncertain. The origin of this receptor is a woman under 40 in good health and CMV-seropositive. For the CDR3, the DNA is TGCGCCAGCAGCTTGGGACCCTTCCTGGCCGAAGCTGAAGCTTTCTTT. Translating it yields CASSLGPFLAEAEAFF.